Many counts were recorded for the clone carrying this T cell receptor beta chain. Antigen specificity is unknown. Barcoded TCR alpha and TCR beta cDNA libraries with UMIs came from 5'RACE using constant-segment primers. MiXCR, applied by TCRdb to the 5' RACE reads, yields one record per CDR3 protein. This table has 100,000 or so distinct CDR3 sequences, 11% appearing once. The data are from a study of T-cell memory formation after mild COVID-19. General study points: Clones contracting across day 15 to 85 had a balanced CD4/CD8 profile; later expanding clones leaned CD4+. Contracting CD4+ clones were located mainly in CM and EM, and CD8+ clones in EMRA.

Germline loops: CDR1 SGHTA, CDR2 FQGNSA. CDR3 length equals 12 residues. Trimming took 7 bases from V and 2 from J, leaving 8 bases between them. The sample taken for sequencing was PBMCs or a T cell subset sorted from them (not recorded which). The J gene is TRBJ1-2, the V gene TRBV7-2; D is unclear. This clonotype originated in a man aged 18 to 35 who had mild COVID-19 (a few samples of this study predate the infection). Cell type and time point are not known. The CDR3 here is CASTFSNYGYTF. CDR3 bases: TGTGCCAGCACCTTTTCCAACTATGGCTACACCTTC.